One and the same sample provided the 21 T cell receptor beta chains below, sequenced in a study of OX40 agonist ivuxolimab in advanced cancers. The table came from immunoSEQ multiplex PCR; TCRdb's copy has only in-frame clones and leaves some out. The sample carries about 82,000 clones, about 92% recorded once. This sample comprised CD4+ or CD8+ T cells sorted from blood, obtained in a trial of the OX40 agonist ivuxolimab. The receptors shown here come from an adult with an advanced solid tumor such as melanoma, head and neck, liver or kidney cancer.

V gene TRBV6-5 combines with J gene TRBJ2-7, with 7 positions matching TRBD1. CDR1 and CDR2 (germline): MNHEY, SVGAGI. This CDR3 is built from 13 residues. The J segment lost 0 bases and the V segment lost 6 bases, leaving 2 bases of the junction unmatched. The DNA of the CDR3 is TGTGCCAGCAGGACAGGGACCTCCTACGAGCAGTACTTC. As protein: CASRTGTSYEQYF.

CDR3 in amino acids: CASSQVPDRYYEQYF. Written as DNA, the CDR3 is TGCGCCAGCAGCCAAGTTCCAGATCGCTACTACGAGCAGTACTTC. The chain recombines TRBV4-3 with TRBJ2-7; D uncertain. There are 15 residues in the CDR3. The germline V gene has CDR1 LGHNA and CDR2 YSLEER. V lost 1 base and J 3 bases, leaving 13 bases between the germline ends.

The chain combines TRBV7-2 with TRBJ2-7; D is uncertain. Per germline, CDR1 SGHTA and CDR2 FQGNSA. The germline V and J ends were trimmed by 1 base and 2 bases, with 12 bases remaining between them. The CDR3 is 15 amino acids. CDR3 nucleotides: TGTGCCAGCAGCTTAGTGGCGGCAAACACCTACGAGCAGTACTTC. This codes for CASSLVAANTYEQYF. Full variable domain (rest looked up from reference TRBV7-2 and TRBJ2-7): GAGVSQSPSNKVTEKGKDVELRCDPISGHTALYWYRQSLGQGLEFLIYFQGNSAPDKSGLPSDRFSAERTGGSVSTLTIQRTQQEDSAVYLCASSLVAANTYEQYFGPGTRLTVT.

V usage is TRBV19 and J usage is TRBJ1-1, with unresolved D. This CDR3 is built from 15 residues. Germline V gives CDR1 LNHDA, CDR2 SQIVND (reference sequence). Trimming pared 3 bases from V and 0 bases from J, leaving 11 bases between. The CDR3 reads CASSMPGLMNTEAFF. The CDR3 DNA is TGTGCCAGTAGTATGCCCGGACTTATGAACACTGAAGCTTTCTTT.

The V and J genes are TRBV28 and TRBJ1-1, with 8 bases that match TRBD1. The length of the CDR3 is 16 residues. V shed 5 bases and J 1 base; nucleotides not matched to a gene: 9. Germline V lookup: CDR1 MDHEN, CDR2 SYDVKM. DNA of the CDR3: TGTGCCAGCAGTCTATACCCCCAGGGGGCGAACACTGAAGCTTTCTTT. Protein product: CASSLYPQGANTEAFF.

CDR3 residues: CASSSPPRGEETQYF. CDR3 nucleotides: TGTGCCAGCAGTTCCCCGCCCCGAGGGGAAGAGACCCAGTACTTC. V gene TRBV6-5 combines with J gene TRBJ2-5, with D tentatively TRBD1 or TRBD2 (5 bases each). The CDR3 has 15 amino acids. The V and J ends lost 4 bases and 3 bases respectively, with 15 bases between them. From germline, CDR1 is MNHEY and CDR2 SVGAGI.

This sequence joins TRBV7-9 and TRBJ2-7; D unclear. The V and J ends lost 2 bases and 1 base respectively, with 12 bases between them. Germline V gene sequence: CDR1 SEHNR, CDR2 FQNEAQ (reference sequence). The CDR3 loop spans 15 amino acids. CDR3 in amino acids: CASSLMNSASYEQYF. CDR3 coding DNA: TGTGCCAGCAGCTTAATGAACAGCGCATCCTACGAGCAGTACTTC.

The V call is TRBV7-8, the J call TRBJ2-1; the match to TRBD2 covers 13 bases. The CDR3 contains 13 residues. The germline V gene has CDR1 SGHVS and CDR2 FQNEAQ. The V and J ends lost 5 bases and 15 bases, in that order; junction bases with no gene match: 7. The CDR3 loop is CASSVGLAGEAFF. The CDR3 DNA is TGTGCCAGCAGCGTAGGACTAGCGGGAGAGGCGTTCTTC. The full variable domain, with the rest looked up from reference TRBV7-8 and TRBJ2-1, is GAGVSQSPRYKVAKRGQDVALRCDPISGHVSLFWYQQALGQGPEFLTYFQNEAQLDKSGLPSDRFFAERPEGSVSTLKIQRTQQEDSAVYLCASSVGLAGEAFFGPGTRLTVL.

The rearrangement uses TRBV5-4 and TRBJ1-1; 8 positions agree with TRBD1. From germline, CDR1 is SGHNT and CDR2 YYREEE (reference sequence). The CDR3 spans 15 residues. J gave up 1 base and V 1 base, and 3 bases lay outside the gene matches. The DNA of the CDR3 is TGTGCCAGCAGCTTGACCGGACAGGGGAACACTGAAGCTTTCTTT. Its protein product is CASSLTGQGNTEAFF.

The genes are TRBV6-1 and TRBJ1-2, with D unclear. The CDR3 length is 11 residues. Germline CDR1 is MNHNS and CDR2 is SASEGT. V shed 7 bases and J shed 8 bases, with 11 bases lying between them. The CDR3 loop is CASIFEGGYTF. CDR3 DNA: TGTGCCAGCATTTTCGAAGGGGGCTACACCTTC.

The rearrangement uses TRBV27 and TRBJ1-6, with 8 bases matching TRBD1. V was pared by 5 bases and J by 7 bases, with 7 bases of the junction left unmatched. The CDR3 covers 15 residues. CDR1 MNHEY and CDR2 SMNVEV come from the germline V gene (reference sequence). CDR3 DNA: TGTGCCAGCAGTCTGACAGGGGAGGGGAATTCACCCCTCCACTTT. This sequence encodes CASSLTGEGNSPLHF.

The CDR3 protein is CASSYSGPLAQETQYF. CDR3 nucleotides: TGTGCCAGCAGTTACTCGGGGCCACTAGCGCAAGAGACCCAGTACTTC. The V and J genes are TRBV6-5 and TRBJ2-5; 7 bases align to TRBD2. CDR1 MNHEY and CDR2 SVGAGI come from the germline V gene. This CDR3 has 16 residues. The ends lost 0 bases at V and 2 bases at J; junction bases unmatched: 6.

The CDR3 nucleotides read TGCGCCAGCAGTCCCAGGGACGGAAACACCATATATTTT. Protein product: CASSPRDGNTIYF. The chain is built from TRBV4-3 and TRBJ1-3; a weak D match, TRBD1 (5 bases). V dropped 6 bases and J dropped 4 bases, with 10 bases sitting between them. Germline CDR1 is LGHNA and CDR2 is YSLEER. The CDR3 has 13 residues.

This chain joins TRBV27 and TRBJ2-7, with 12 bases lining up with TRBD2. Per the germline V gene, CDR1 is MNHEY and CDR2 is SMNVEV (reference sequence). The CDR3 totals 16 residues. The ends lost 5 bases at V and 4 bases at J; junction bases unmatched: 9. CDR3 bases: TGTGCCAGCAGTCCAAGACTAGCGGGAGTGAGGTACGAGCAGTACTTC. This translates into CASSPRLAGVRYEQYF.

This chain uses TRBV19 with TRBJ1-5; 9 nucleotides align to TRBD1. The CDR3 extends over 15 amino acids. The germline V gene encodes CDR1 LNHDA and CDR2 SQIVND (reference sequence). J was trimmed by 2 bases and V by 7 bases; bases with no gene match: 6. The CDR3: CASNTGGWGNQPQHF. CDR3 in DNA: TGTGCCAGTAATACAGGGGGCTGGGGCAATCAGCCCCAGCATTTT.

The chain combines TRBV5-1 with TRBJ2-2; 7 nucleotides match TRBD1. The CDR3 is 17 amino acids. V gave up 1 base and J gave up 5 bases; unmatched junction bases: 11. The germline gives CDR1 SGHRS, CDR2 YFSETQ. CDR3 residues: CASSLRLGGASTGELFF. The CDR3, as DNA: TGCGCCAGCAGCTTGAGGTTAGGGGGCGCGTCGACCGGGGAGCTGTTTTTT.

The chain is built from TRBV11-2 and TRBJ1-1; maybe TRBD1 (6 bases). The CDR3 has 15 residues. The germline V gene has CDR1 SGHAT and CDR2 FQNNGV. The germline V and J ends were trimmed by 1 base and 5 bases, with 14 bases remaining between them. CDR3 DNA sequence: TGTGCCAGCAGCTTAGGGGGGGGCACCCGGACTGAAGCTTTCTTT. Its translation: CASSLGGGTRTEAFF.

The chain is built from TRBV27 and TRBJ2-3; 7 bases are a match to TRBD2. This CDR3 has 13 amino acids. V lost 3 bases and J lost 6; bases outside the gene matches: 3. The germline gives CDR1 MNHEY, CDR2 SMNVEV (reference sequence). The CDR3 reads CASSLLGGDTQYF. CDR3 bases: TGTGCCAGCAGTTTGCTGGGAGGGGATACGCAGTATTTT.

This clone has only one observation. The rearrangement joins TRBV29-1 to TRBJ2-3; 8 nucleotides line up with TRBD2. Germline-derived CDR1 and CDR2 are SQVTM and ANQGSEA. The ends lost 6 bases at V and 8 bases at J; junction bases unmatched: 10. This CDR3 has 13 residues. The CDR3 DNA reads TGCAGCGTGGAAACGGGGGGGCTTGGTACGCAGTATTTT. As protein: CSVETGGLGTQYF.

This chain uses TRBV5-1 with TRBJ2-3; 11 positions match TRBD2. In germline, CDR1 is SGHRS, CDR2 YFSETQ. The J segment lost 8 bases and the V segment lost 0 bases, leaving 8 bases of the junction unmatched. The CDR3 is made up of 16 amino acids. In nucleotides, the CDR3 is TGCGCCAGCAGCTTGGAACTAGCGGGAGTGGTATTTACGCAGTATTTT. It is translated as CASSLELAGVVFTQYF.

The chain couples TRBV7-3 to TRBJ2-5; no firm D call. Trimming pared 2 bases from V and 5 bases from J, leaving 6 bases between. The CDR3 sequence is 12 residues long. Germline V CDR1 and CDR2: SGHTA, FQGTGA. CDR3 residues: CASSLVGETQYF. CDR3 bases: TGTGCCAGCAGCTTAGTTGGGGAGACCCAGTACTTC.